Shown below are 2 T cell receptor beta chains from a single sample sequenced in a study of T cells in localized non-small cell lung cancer. Profiled with immunoSEQ multiplex PCR; TCRdb holds only in-frame clones, not every one. Among approximately 83,000 clones listed, more than 75% were seen once. The material sequenced was peripheral blood, taken before any cancer treatment. These receptors all come from a woman between 40 and 69 years old with stage I squamous cell lung carcinoma.

V usage is TRBV2 and J usage is TRBJ1-5, with TRBD1 identical over 9 bases. This CDR3 spans 15 amino acids. Germline lookup yields CDR1 SNHLY and CDR2 FYNNEI. After removal of 5 bases from V and 6 bases from J, the junction contained 8 bases not matched to a gene. In nucleotides, the CDR3 is TGTGCCAGCAGTCCGGACAGGGGAATGGGTCAGCCCCAGCATTTT. Encoded protein: CASSPDRGMGQPQHF.

This chain connects TRBV5-6 to TRBJ2-2, with D maybe TRBD1 (5 bases). Trimming left V 0 bases short and J 9 bases short, with 9 bases between. Germline V lookup: CDR1 SGHDT, CDR2 YYEEEE. The CDR3 spans 13 residues. CDR3 sequence (DNA): TGTGCCAGCAGCTTGGGGCAGGGCAGGGAGCTGTTTTTT. Translating it yields CASSLGQGRELFF.